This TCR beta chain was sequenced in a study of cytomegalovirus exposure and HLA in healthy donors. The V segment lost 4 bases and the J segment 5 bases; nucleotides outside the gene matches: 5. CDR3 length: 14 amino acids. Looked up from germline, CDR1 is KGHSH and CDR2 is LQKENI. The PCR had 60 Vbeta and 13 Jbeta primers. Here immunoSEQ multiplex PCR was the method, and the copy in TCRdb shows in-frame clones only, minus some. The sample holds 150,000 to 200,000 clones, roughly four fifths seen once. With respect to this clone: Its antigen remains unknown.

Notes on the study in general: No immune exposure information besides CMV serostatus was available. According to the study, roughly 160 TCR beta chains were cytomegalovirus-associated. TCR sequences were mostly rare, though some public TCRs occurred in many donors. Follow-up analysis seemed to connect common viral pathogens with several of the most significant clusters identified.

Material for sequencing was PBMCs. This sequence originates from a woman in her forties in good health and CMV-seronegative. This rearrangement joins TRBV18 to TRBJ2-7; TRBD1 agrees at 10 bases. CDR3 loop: CASSRRDRGDEQYF. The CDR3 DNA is TGTGCCAGCTCACGCCGGGACAGGGGAGACGAGCAGTACTTC.